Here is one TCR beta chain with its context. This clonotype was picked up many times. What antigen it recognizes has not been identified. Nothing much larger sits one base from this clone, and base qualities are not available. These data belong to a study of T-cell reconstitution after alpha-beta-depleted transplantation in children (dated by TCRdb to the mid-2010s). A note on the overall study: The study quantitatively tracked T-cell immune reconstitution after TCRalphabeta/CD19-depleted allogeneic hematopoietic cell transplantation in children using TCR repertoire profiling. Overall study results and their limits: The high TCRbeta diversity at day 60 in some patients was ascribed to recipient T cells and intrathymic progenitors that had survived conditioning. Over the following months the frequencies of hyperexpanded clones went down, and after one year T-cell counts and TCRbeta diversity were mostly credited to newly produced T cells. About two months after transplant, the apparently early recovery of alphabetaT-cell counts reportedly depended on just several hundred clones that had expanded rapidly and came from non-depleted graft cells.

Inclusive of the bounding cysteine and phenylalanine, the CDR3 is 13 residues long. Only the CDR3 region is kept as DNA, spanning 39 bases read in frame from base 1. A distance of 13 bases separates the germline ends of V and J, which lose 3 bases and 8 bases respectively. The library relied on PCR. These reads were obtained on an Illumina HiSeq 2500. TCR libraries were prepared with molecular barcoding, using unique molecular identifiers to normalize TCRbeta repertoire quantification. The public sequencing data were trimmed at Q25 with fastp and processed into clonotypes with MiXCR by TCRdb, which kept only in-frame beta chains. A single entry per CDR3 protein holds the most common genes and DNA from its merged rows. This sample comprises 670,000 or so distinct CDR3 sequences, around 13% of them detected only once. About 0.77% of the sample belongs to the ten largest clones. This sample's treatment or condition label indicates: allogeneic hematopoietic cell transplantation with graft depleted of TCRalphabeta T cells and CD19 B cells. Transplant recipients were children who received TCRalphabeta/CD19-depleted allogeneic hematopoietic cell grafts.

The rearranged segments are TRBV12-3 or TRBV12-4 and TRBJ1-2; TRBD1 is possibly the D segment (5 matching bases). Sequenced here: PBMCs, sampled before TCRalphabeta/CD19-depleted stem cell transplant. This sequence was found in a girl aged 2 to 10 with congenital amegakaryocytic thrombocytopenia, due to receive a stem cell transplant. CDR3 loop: CASSFPGRYGYTF. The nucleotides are TGTGCCAGCAGTTTCCCAGGGAGATACGGCTACACCTTC.